The 12 T cell receptor beta chains listed next were all sequenced from one sample in a study of blood T cells in healthy people across ages. A second PCR of about 6 to 12 cycles used a sample-barcoded 5' primer and a J-beta primer mix. TCRdb analysed the 5' RACE reads with MiXCR anew, one entry per CDR3 protein. This sample yields around 2 million distinct CDR3 sequences, of which more than 35% are seen a single time; roughly 23% belongs to the top ten. What was sequenced was blood. The receptor source for this set is a human donor in good health.

This clonotype was recorded a few times. The genes are TRBV29-1 and TRBJ2-1, with D possibly matching TRBD1 (5 bases). V lost 3 bases and J 2 bases, leaving 8 bases between the germline ends. The CDR3 has 13 amino acids. Germline CDR1 is SQVTM and CDR2 is ANQGSEA. The CDR3 loop reads CSVDGRAYNEQFF. DNA of the CDR3: TGCAGCGTTGACGGCAGGGCCTACAATGAGCAGTTCTTC.

This clonotype occurred many times. The gene calls are TRBV7-6 and TRBJ2-7; tentative D call: TRBD2 (6 bases). Trimming left V 5 bases short and J 0 bases short, with 14 bases between. The CDR3 sequence is 15 residues long. CDR1 SGHVS and CDR2 FNYEAQ come from the germline V gene. CDR3 loop: CASSHRRESSYEQYF. CDR3 sequence (DNA): TGTGCCAGCAGCCACCGACGGGAGAGCTCCTACGAGCAGTACTTC.

Ten or more counts support this clonotype. This chain joins TRBV20-1 and TRBJ2-7, with D possibly being TRBD1 or TRBD2 (5 bases each). The CDR3 spans 12 residues. Trimming took 6 bases from V and 2 from J, leaving 11 bases between them. Germline V CDR1 and CDR2: DFQATT, SNEGSKA (reference sequence). CDR3 protein: CSASGRAYEQYF. The CDR3 coding sequence is TGCAGTGCCTCGGGACGGGCCTACGAGCAGTACTTC.

The DNA of the CDR3 is TGTGCCAGCAGTCCGACCGGGACAGAGTTCGAGCAGTACTTC. Its protein is CASSPTGTEFEQYF. The genes are TRBV28 and TRBJ2-5; 7 bases line up with TRBD1. The assigned J gene may be wrong: the sequence end matches TRBJ2-7 better. Germline V CDR1 and CDR2: MDHEN, SYDVKM. The CDR3 loop spans 14 amino acids.

The table lists this clonotype with a few counts. The limits of the CDR3 on the DNA are not certain, so only TCRdb's listed CDR3 is given. The rearrangement joins TRBV5-1 to TRBJ2-3. The CDR3 comprises 15 residues, both ends counted. CDR1 SGHRS and CDR2 YFSETQ come from the germline V gene. The chain's CDR3 is CASSFGSGSTDTQYF.

This clonotype was observed a handful of times. The V and J genes are TRBV20-1 and TRBJ2-3, with 12 positions matching TRBD2. Germline CDR1 reads DFQATT; CDR2 reads SNEGSKA (reference sequence). CDR3 length: 15 residues. V dropped 6 bases and J dropped 5; count of bases not matched to a gene: 9. The CDR3 region is CSAAFTSGGRDTQYF. Here the CDR3 DNA reads TGCAGTGCCGCGTTTACTAGCGGGGGGAGAGATACGCAGTATTTT.

The genes are TRBV20-1 and TRBJ2-3, with 11 bases identical to TRBD1. Germline V gene data show CDR1 as DFQATT and CDR2 as SNEGSKA (reference sequence). This CDR3 has 15 amino acids. The V gene end was trimmed by 5 bases and the J gene end by 8 bases; junction bases not matched to a gene: 12. This CDR3 reads CSAWDRGSLGVTQYF. For the CDR3, the DNA is TGCAGTGCTTGGGACAGGGGGTCTTTGGGCGTTACGCAGTATTTT.

CDR3 sequence reads: CASGGTGFNNEQFF. The CDR3 DNA reads as TGTGCCAGCGGCGGGACAGGGTTTAACAATGAGCAGTTCTTC. The chain links TRBV12-3 or TRBV12-4 to TRBJ2-1, with 9 bases matching TRBD1. The CDR3 extends over 14 amino acids. The J segment lost 5 bases and the V segment lost 8 bases, leaving 7 bases of the junction unmatched.

This clonotype has just a few counts. V usage is TRBV5-1 and J usage is TRBJ2-3; D uncertain. The V and J ends lost 3 bases and 2 bases respectively, with 16 bases between them. This CDR3 region has 16 residues. Germline CDR1 SGHRS, CDR2 YFSETQ. The DNA for the CDR3 is TGCGCCAGCAGCTACCTACCGGGCCTTGCCACAGATACGCAGTATTTT. Translated: CASSYLPGLATDTQYF.

This clonotype occurred a few times. The V and J genes are TRBV29-1 and TRBJ2-3; TRBD2 matches 7 bases. Germline V gives CDR1 SQVTM, CDR2 ANQGSEA. The V segment lost 4 bases and the J segment 1 base; nucleotides outside the gene matches: 2. CDR3 length: 13 amino acids. The DNA of the CDR3 is TGCAGCGTTGTCGCGGGGGGCACAGATACGCAGTATTTT. Protein product: CSVVAGGTDTQYF.

The chain joins TRBV5-1 to TRBJ2-3; TRBD2 matches 8 bases. Germline loops: CDR1 SGHRS, CDR2 YFSETQ. The ends lost 0 bases at V and 2 bases at J; junction bases unmatched: 5. The CDR3 covers 16 residues. The CDR3 sequence: CASSLDGGGTTDTQYF. The DNA for the CDR3 is TGCGCCAGCAGCTTGGACGGGGGGGGTACCACAGATACGCAGTATTTT.

This sequence joins TRBV2 and TRBJ1-1; D may be TRBD1 (5 bases). The CDR3 loop spans 14 amino acids. The V gene's germline CDR1 is SNHLY and CDR2 FYNNEI. With 6 bases removed from V and 4 bases from J, the gap between germline ends came to 15 bases. CDR3 bases: TGTGCCAGCAGGGGCCAAGGGGCGGGCACTGAAGCTTTCTTT. Its translation is CASRGQGAGTEAFF.